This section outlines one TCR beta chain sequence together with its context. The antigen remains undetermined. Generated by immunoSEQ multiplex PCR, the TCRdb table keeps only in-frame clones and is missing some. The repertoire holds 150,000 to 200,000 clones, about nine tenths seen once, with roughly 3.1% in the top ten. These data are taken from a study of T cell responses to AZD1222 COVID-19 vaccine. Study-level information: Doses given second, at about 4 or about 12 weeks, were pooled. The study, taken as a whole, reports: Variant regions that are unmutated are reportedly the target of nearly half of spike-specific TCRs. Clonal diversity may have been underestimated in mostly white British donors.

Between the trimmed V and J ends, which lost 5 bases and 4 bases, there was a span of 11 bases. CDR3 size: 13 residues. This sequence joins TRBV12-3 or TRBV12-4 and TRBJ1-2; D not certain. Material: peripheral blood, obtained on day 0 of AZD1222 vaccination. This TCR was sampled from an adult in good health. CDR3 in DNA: TGTGCCAGCAGTCCGGGTGGCCCCTATGGCTACACCTTC. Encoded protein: CASSPGGPYGYTF.